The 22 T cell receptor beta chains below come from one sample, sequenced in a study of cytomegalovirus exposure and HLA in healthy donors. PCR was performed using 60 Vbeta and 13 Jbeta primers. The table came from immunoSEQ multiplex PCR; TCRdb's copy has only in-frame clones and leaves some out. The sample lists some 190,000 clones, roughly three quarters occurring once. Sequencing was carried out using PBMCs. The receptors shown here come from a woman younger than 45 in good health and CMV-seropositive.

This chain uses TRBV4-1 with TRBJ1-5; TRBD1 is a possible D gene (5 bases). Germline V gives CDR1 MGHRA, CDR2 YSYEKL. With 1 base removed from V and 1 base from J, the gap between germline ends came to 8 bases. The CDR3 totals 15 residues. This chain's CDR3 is CASSQARGSNQPQHF. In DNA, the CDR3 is TGCGCCAGCAGCCAAGCCCGGGGGAGCAATCAGCCCCAGCATTTT.

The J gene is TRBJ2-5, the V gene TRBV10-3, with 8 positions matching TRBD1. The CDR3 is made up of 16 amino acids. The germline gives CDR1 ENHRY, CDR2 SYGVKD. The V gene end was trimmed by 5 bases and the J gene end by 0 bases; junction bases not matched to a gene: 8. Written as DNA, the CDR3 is TGTGCCATCAGTAAAGGACAGGGCTTTTACCAAGAGACCCAGTACTTC. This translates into CAISKGQGFYQETQYF.

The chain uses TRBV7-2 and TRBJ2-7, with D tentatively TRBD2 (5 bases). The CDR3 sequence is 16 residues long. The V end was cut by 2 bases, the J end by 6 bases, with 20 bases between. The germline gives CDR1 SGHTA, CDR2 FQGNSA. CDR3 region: CASSLTPRGIRSEQYF. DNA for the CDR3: TGTGCCAGCAGCTTAACCCCCAGAGGGATCAGGTCCGAGCAGTACTTC.

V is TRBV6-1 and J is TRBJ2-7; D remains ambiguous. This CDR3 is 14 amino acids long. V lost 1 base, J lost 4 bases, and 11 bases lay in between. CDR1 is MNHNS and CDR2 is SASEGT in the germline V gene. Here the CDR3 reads CASSEELRSYEQYF. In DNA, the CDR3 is TGTGCCAGCAGTGAAGAACTGAGAAGTTACGAGCAGTACTTC.

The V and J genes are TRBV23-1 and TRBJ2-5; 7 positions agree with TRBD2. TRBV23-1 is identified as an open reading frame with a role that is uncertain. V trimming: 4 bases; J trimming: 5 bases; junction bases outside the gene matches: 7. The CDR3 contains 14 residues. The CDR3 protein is CASSPPGGAETQYF. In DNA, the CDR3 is TGCGCCAGCAGTCCCCCGGGGGGAGCGGAGACCCAGTACTTC.

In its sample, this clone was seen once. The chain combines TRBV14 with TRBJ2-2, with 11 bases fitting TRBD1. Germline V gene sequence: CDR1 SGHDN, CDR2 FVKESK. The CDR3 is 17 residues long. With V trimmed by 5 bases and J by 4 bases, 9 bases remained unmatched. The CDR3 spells CASSRPSGTGGTGELFF. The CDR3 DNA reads TGTGCCAGCAGCAGGCCTTCCGGGACAGGGGGCACCGGGGAGCTGTTTTTT. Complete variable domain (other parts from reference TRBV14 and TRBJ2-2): EAGVTQFPSHSVIEKGQTVTLRCDPISGHDNLYWYRRVMGKEIKFLLHFVKESKQDESGMPNNRFLAERTGGTYSTLKVQPAELEDSGVYFCASSRPSGTGGTGELFFGEGSRLTVL.

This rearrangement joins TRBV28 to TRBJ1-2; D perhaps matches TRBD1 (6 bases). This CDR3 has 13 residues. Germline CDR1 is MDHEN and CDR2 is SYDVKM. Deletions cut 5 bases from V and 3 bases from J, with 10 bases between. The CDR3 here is CASSATGYYGYTF. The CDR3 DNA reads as TGTGCCAGCAGTGCGACAGGCTACTATGGCTACACCTTC.

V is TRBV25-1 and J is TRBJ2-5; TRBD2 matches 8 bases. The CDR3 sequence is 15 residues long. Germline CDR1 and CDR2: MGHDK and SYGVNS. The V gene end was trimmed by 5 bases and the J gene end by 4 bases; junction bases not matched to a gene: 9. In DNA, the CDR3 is TGTGCCAGCAGTCCCCCCGCGGGGGGCGTAGAGACCCAGTACTTC. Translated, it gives CASSPPAGGVETQYF.

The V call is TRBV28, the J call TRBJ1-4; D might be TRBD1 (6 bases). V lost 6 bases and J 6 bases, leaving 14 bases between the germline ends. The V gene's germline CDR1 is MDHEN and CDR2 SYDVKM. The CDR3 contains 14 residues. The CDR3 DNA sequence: TGTGCCAGCAGCATTCAGGGGTGGGATGAAAAACTGTTTTTT. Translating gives CASSIQGWDEKLFF.

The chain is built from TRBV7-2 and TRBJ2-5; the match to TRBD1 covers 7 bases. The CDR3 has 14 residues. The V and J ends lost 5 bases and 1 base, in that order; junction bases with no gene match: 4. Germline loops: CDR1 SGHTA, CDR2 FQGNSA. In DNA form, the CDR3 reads TGTGCCAGCAGCCAGGGACAGTTCCAAGAGACCCAGTACTTC. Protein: CASSQGQFQETQYF.

DNA for the CDR3: TGTGCCAGCAGCCCTTGGGGGCCAGGCATGAACACTGAAGCTTTCTTT. This codes for CASSPWGPGMNTEAFF. This sequence joins TRBV6-6 and TRBJ1-1; TRBD1 might be the D (6 bases). Germline loops: CDR1 MNHNY, CDR2 SVGAGI (reference sequence). The CDR3 is 16 amino acids. V dropped 6 bases and J dropped 0 bases, with 17 bases sitting between them.

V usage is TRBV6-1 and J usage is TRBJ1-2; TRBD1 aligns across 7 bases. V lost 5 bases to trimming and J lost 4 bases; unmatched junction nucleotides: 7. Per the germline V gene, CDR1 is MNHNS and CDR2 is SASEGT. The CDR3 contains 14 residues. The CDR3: CASSRDSQTYGYTF. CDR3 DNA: TGTGCCAGCAGTCGGGACAGTCAAACCTATGGCTACACCTTC.

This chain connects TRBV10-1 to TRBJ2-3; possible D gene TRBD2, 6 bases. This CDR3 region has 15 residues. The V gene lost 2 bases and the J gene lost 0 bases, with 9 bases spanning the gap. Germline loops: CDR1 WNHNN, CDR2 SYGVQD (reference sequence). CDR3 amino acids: CASSEGGESTDTQYF. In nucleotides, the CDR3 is TGCGCCAGCAGTGAGGGCGGGGAAAGCACAGATACGCAGTATTTT.

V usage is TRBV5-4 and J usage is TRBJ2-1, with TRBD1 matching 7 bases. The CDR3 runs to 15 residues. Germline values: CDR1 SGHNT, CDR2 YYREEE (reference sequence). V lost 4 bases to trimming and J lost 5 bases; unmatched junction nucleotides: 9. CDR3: CASSDSGTDHNEQFF. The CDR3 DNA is TGTGCCAGCAGCGATTCCGGGACAGATCACAATGAGCAGTTCTTC. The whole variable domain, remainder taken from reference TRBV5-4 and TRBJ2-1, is ETGVTQSPTHLIKTRGQQVTLRCSSQSGHNTVSWYQQALGQGPQFIFQYYREEENGRGNFPPRFSGLQFPNYSSELNVNALELDDSALYLCASSDSGTDHNEQFFGPGTRLTVL.

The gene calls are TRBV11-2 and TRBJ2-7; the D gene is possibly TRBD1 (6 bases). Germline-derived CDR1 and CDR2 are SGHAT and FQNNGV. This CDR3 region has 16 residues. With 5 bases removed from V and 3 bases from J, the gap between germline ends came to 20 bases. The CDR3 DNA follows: TGTGCCAGCAGCCCCGTCAGGGGCCGAGCATACTACGAGCAGTACTTC. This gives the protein CASSPVRGRAYYEQYF.

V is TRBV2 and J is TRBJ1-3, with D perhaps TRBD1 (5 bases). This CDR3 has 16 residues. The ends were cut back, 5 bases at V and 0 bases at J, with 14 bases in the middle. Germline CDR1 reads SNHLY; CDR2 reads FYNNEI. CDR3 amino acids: CASSTDRADSGNTIYF. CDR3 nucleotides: TGTGCCAGCAGTACAGACAGAGCCGACTCTGGAAACACCATATATTTT.

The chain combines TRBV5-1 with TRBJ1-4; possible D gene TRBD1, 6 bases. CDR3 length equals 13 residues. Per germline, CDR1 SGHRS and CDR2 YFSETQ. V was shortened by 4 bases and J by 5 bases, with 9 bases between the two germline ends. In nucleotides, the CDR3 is TGCGCCAGCAGCGTTCAGGGGAATGAAAAACTGTTTTTT. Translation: CASSVQGNEKLFF.

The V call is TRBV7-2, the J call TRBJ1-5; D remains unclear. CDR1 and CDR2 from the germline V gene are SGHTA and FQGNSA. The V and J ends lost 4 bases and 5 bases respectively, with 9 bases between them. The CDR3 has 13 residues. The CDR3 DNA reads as TGTGCCAGCAGCTCCCGAGTGGATCAGCCCCAGCATTTT. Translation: CASSSRVDQPQHF.

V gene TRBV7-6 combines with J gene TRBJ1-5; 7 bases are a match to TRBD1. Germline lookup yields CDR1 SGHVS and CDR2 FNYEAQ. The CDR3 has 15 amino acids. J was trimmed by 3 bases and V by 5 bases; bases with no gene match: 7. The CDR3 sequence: CASSPQTGLNQPQHF. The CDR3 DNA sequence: TGTGCCAGCAGCCCCCAGACAGGGCTCAATCAGCCCCAGCATTTT.

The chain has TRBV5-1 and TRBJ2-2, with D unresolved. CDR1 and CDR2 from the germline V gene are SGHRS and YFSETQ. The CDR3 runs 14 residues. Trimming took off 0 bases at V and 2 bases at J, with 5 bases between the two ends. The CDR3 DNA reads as TGCGCCAGCAGCTTGGTACAAAACACCGGGGAGCTGTTTTTT. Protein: CASSLVQNTGELFF.

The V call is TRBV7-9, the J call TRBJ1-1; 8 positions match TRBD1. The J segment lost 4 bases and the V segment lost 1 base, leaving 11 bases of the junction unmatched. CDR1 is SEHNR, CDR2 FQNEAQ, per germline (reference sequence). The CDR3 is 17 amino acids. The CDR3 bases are TGTGCCAGCAGCTTAGGCGTGGGACAGGCACGGACCACTGAAGCTTTCTTT. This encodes CASSLGVGQARTTEAFF.

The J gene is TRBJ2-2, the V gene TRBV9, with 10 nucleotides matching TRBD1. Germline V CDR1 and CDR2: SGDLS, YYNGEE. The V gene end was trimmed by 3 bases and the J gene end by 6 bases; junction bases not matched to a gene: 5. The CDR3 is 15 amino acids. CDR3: CASSDRDRGPGELFF. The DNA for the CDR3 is TGTGCCAGCAGCGACCGGGACAGGGGACCCGGGGAGCTGTTTTTT. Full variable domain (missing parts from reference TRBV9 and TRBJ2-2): DSGVTQTPKHLITATGQRVTLRCSPRSGDLSVYWYQQSLDQGLQFLIQYYNGEERAKGNILERFSAQQFPDLHSELNLSSLELGDSALYFCASSDRDRGPGELFFGEGSRLTVL.